This is a list of T cell receptor beta chains from one sample in a study of vaccination and CD4 T cells after COVID-19. Their target antigens are unknown. TCRdb re-called the PCR reads through MiXCR, storing one row per CDR3 protein. Among about 12,000 distinct CDR3 sequences listed, 60% were seen once. The material was CD4+ T cells from blood, cultured in vitro, obtained before SARS-CoV-2 vaccination. The receptors here all came from a human donor who had recovered from COVID-19. CDR3s include the opening cysteine and the closing phenylalanine or tryptophan. The order of the fields is clone size, J gene, V gene, D gene, CDR3 DNA, CDR3 protein. The D gene is left open where the match is weak. For some rows the clone size is stated as once, few or many, or as a class when expanded; others skip it.

NA	TRBJ2-3	TRBV7-2	TRBD1	TGTGCCAGCAGCTTTTATTTTAGGGACAGGGATCCGAAGGGAGATACGCAGTATTTT	CASSFYFRDRDPKGDTQYF
few	TRBJ2-3	TRBV7-2	NA	TGTGCCAGCAGCCCGGTTAGTGCCACAGATACGCAGTATTTT	CASSPVSATDTQYF
NA	TRBJ1-1	TRBV21-1	NA	TGTGCCCGGGGGGACAGGACTGAAGCTTTCTTT	CARGDRTEAFF
NA	TRBJ2-5	TRBV11-2	TRBD2	TGTGCCAGCAGCGCAGCTTTGGGGGGGGAGACCCAGTACTTC	CASSAALGGETQYF
NA	TRBJ1-5	TRBV20-1	NA	TGCAGTGCTGGCCAAGGGGCAAGCAATCAGCCCCAGCATTTT	CSAGQGASNQPQHF
NA	TRBJ2-7	TRBV20-1	NA	TGCAGTGCTAGTTTCCAGGGCAGCTCCTACGAGCAGTACTTC	CSASFQGSSYEQYF
NA	TRBJ1-5	TRBV12-3/TRBV12-4	NA	TGTGCCAGCAGAGGATCTGGGGTTCTGAGCAATCAGCCCCAGCATTTT	CASRGSGVLSNQPQHF
few	TRBJ1-2	TRBV7-2	TRBD1	TGTGCCAGCGGAGACAGGGCCTATGGCTACACCTTC	CASGDRAYGYTF
NA	TRBJ1-6	TRBV20-1	NA	TGCAGTGCGTCCGATTTGAATTCACCCCTCCACTTT	CSASDLNSPLHF
NA	TRBJ1-1	TRBV7-3	NA	TGTGCCAGCAGCTTAAGATGGGGTACTGAAGCTTTCTTT	CASSLRWGTEAFF
NA	TRBJ1-1	TRBV7-2	NA	TGTGCCAGCAGCTTAGTCCGCGGAGGGGAGGCAGCTTTCTTT	CASSLVRGGEAAFF
NA	TRBJ1-1	TRBV7-8	TRBD1	TGTGCCAGCAGCTTACTATCCAGGGGGCTTCCCGAAGCTTTCTTT	CASSLLSRGLPEAFF
NA	TRBJ1-5	TRBV20-1	TRBD1	TGCAGTGCTTCGAGCCTTTCAGGGGGCGGCAATCAGCCCCAGCATTTT	CSASSLSGGGNQPQHF
once	TRBJ2-5	TRBV7-3	NA	TGTGCCAGCAGCCCGGGGTTAGGGGAGACCCAGTACTTC	CASSPGLGETQYF
NA	TRBJ1-5	TRBV6-5	NA	TGTGCCAGCAGTTACTCAGGCCCGGGGGGAAGCAATCAGCCCCAGCATTTT	CASSYSGPGGSNQPQHF
NA	TRBJ2-3	TRBV10-3	NA	TGTGCCATCAGCATGAGTCGGGGGGCCAAAACAGATACGCAGTATTTT	CAISMSRGAKTDTQYF
NA	TRBJ2-3	TRBV7-6	TRBD2	TGTGCCAGCAGTCACACGCCCCCCCTAGCGGGGTACTCTAGCACAGATACGCAGTATTTT	CASSHTPPLAGYSSTDTQYF
NA	TRBJ2-3	TRBV20-1	NA	TGCAGTGCTAGACCGACACTCCCTAAGGGGGCAGATACGCAGTATTTT	CSARPTLPKGADTQYF
NA	TRBJ1-2	TRBV7-2	NA	TGTGCCAGCAGCGAAGCGGACCGGCGGGGCTACACCTTC	CASSEADRRGYTF
NA	TRBJ2-5	TRBV20-1	NA	TGCAGTGCTAGACTAGCGGAGACCCAGTACTTC	CSARLAETQYF
few	TRBJ1-5	TRBV6-1	NA	TGTGCCAGCAGTAAACTCCGGGGACGAGGAACCGGGCAGGGATGGCCCCAGCATTTT	CASSKLRGRGTGQGWPQHF
NA	TRBJ2-2	TRBV7-6	NA	TGTGCCAGCAGCTTAGAGTCCGGGGAGCTGTTTTTT	CASSLESGELFF
NA	TRBJ2-1	TRBV5-4	TRBD2	TGTGCCAGCAGCTTGCGGCTAGCGGACTACAATGAGCAGTTCTTC	CASSLRLADYNEQFF
NA	TRBJ1-3	TRBV4-1	NA	TGCGCCAGCAGCCTTAATACAGGGTTGGCGGGAAACACCATATATTTT	CASSLNTGLAGNTIYF
NA	TRBJ1-2	TRBV11-3	NA	TGTGCCAGCAGCTTCGACGGTGGCTATGGCTACACCTTC	CASSFDGGYGYTF
few	TRBJ1-1	TRBV20-1	NA	TGCAGTGCTAGTATGAGATACACTGAAGCTTTCTTT	CSASMRYTEAFF
NA	TRBJ2-5	TRBV20-1	TRBD1	TGCAGTGTCCTGGGACAGAAAGAGACCCAGTACTTC	CSVLGQKETQYF
NA	TRBJ1-2	TRBV6-4	NA	TGTGCCAGCAGTAACGGGGACTATGGCTACACCTTC	CASSNGDYGYTF
NA	TRBJ2-4	TRBV24-1	TRBD2	TGTGCCACCAGTTGGGCGGGAGTAGGAAACATTCAGTACTTC	CATSWAGVGNIQYF
NA	TRBJ2-2	TRBV21-1	NA	TGTGCCAGCAGCAAAATGTTAAGGGTGAACACCGGGGAGCTGTTTTTT	CASSKMLRVNTGELFF
few	TRBJ1-5	TRBV27	NA	TGTGCCAGCAGCCCGGTCGACGCGGACCAGCCCCAGCATTTT	CASSPVDADQPQHF
NA	TRBJ2-5	TRBV5-1	NA	TGCGCCAGCAGCTATGGCCGTCAGGGGAACCGAGAGACCCAGTACTTC	CASSYGRQGNRETQYF
NA	TRBJ2-3	TRBV19	TRBD2	TGTGCCAGTAGTCGTCTCGGGGGGGGGACAGATACGCAGTATTTT	CASSRLGGGTDTQYF
NA	TRBJ1-6	TRBV20-1	NA	TGCAGTGCTAGGTTGGCAGGGGATAATTCACCCCTCCACTTT	CSARLAGDNSPLHF
few	TRBJ1-5	TRBV7-9	TRBD1	TGTGCCAGCAGCCCCCCAGGGACAGGGAATCAGCCCCAGCATTTT	CASSPPGTGNQPQHF
few	TRBJ2-3	TRBV20-1	TRBD2	TGCAGTGCTAGGGGTGGGCGGGAGGCAGATACGCAGTATTTT	CSARGGREADTQYF
NA	TRBJ1-2	TRBV20-1	TRBD1	TGCAGTGCAGTACGGGACAGTTCTTATGGCTACACCTTC	CSAVRDSSYGYTF
NA	TRBJ2-1	TRBV20-1	TRBD2	TGCAGTGCTAGAGATCTTACTAGCGGGAGCTATGAGCAGTTCTTC	CSARDLTSGSYEQFF
NA	TRBJ2-5	TRBV19	NA	TGTGCCAGTAGTGAGCGACAGGAGAGGACGGAGACCCAGTACTTC	CASSERQERTETQYF
NA	TRBJ1-1	TRBV12-3/TRBV12-4	NA	TGTGCCAGCAGTTTAAGTTTGGGGAACACTGAAGCTTTCTTT	CASSLSLGNTEAFF
NA	TRBJ1-2	TRBV10-3	NA	TGTGCCATCAGACCCGAAACAGGTCTAGGAGGCTACACCTTC	CAIRPETGLGGYTF
NA	TRBJ1-2	TRBV12-3/TRBV12-4	NA	TGTGCCAGCTCCTTTACGGGACAAACGGGCTACACCTTC	CASSFTGQTGYTF
NA	TRBJ1-1	TRBV6-1	NA	TGTGCCAGCATGGACAGCAAGAACACTGAAGCTTTCTTT	CASMDSKNTEAFF
NA	TRBJ2-1	TRBV20-1	TRBD2	TGCAGTGCTAGAACGGCTAGCGGGAGCAATGAGCAGTTCTTC	CSARTASGSNEQFF
NA	TRBJ2-5	TRBV7-2	NA	TGTGCCAGCAGCTTAGTCCGGGGTGAGACCCAGTACTTC	CASSLVRGETQYF
NA	TRBJ2-7	TRBV7-9	NA	TGTGCCAGCAGCCCCCCGGGGCCCCTCCCCAACGAGCAGTACTTC	CASSPPGPLPNEQYF